These T cell receptor beta chains were read from a single sample in a study of T cell responses to AZD1222 COVID-19 vaccine. Assay: immunoSEQ multiplex PCR; the TCRdb copy retains only in-frame clones and omits some. This table holds more than 85,000 clones, around 93% found once. Sequences were derived from peripheral blood, sampled on day 0 of AZD1222 vaccination. These receptor sequences come from an adult in good health. The CDR3 runs from the conserved cysteine through the conserved F or W.

>TRBV4-3
CASSQDAPPRDSPLHF
>TRBV7-2
CASSHVQGYGYTF
>TRBV19
CASSIGLAGGDTQYF
>TRBV27
CASSFRTPYSNQPQHF
>TRBV2
CASRERVNYGYTF
>TRBV5-6
CASSEGRLRRAFF
>TRBV27
CASRRGQVNEQYF
>TRBV4-2
CASSPPFDLAGVMSSYNEQFF
>TRBV6-5
CASSYSGQVQTEAFF
>TRBV27
CASSSLQRFQETQYF
>TRBV28
CASRGVRGTEQFF
>TRBV10-3
CAIVRGGNTEAFF
>TRBV7-9
CASSSVRGLGLYEQYF
>TRBV18
CASSQGRNNQPQHF
>TRBV9
CASSVGTGNYEQYF
>TRBV6-4
CASSDSSWEAQYF
>TRBV10-3
CALGAGETQYF
>TRBV25-1
CASSEATSGGGETQYF
>TRBV9
CASSVETEQFF
>TRBV19
CASSNRGEGIYEQYF
>TRBV28
CASSFPGLSGFGYTF
>TRBV3-1/TRBV3-2
CASSRAQMYGYTF
>TRBV28
CASSLGRGRYGYTF
>TRBV2
CASSEFGWREGVYEQYF
>TRBV5-1
CASSRSHSLNEKLFF
>TRBV7-9
CASSLKGEQPQHF
>TRBV7-2
CASSLVASGNREQFF
>TRBV29-1
CSVYYSGSSYEQYF
>TRBV5-1
CASSLTGEETQYF
>TRBV6-5
CASSQAGAISNEQFF
>TRBV11-2
CASGGIGTPSSGANVLTF
>TRBV4-1
CASSQVFGTGGADGELFF
>TRBV6-5
CASRKWTSGTGELFF
>TRBV7-2
CASSLGVHEQFF
>TRBV5-1
CASSLLAAGGNEKLFF
>TRBV19
CASSPRPGTGDEKLFF
>TRBV3-1/TRBV3-2
CASSRDRGSYEQYF
>TRBV6-2/TRBV6-3
CASSSPGTGKYEQYF
>TRBV29-1
CTAAGGDQETQYF
>TRBV9
CASSVQGATGELFF
>TRBV5-8
CASSAGTANRQPQHF
>TRBV10-3
CAISHRLAQETQYF
>TRBV12-3/TRBV12-4
CASSPEARTEAFF
>TRBV7-9
CASSLTGTDTQYF
>TRBV7-9
CASSRTSGGYTGELFF
>TRBV19
CASSLRGDSPYEQYF
>TRBV7-9
CASTIQGAYGYTF
>TRBV5-1
CASSPGGDSYEQYF
>TRBV9
CASSHYLGQVNTEAFF
>TRBV4-3
CASSAGTGGVEQFF